This record looks at one T cell receptor (beta chain) sequence and its context. Its binding antigen is unknown. No qualities accompany the bases; no much larger clone lies one base away. V and J are truncated by 6 bases and 0 bases respectively, leaving an intervening sequence of 2 bases. CDR1 SEHNR and CDR2 FQNEAQ were looked up in the germline V gene (reference sequence). The CDR3 starts with the cysteine, ends with the phenylalanine, and has 12 residues. Kept here is only the CDR3 DNA, which spans 36 bases and is read in frame from base 1. Receptors were amplified or captured by the immunoSEQ multiplex PCR assay. TCRdb stores this immuneACCESS table with in-frame sequences only. Part of the clones is absent; in the studies checked, under half of the shortfall reflects unresolved V genes, and no reason is known for the rest. The sample contains 120,000 or so clones, approximately 91% of them found a single time. Of the sample, less than 9% falls within the top ten clones.

The data were taken from a study of control samples from healthy donors and cancer patients (TCRdb year 2020). This receptor chain uses TRBV7-9 and TRBJ2-2; no D gene is confidently identified. This TCR was recovered from a woman aged 18-29 years in good health. What was sequenced was blood. CDR3 protein: CASRPNTGELFF. Here is the DNA: TGTGCCAGCAGACCGAACACCGGGGAGCTGTTTTTT. With the rest looked up from the reference TRBV7-9 and TRBJ2-2 genes rather than sequenced, the full variable domain is DTGVSQNPRHKITKRGQNVTFRCDPISEHNRLYWYRQTLGQGPEFLTYFQNEAQLEKSRLLSDRFSAERPKGSFSTLEIQRTEQGDSAMYLCASRPNTGELFFGEGSRLTVL.